The source of this TCR beta chain is a study of shared clonotypes between healthy human individuals. Study background: The donor pool was made up of a couple of women and a few men aged 18 to 49.

The CDR3 runs 17 residues. Per the germline V gene, CDR1 is MDHEN and CDR2 is SYDVKM. V was cut by 4 bases and J by 3 bases, with 22 bases left in between. Naive CD8 cells lacked CD45RO, underwent positive selection for CCR7 and left out terminally differentiated effector memory CD45RA+ cells. For this clone: The antigen is unknown.

Sequencing was performed with immunoSEQ multiplex PCR; in TCRdb, only in-frame clones are kept and a portion is missing. This table holds 2 million to 2.5 million clones, 85% to 95% found once. The study, taken as a whole, reports: Several donors showed sharing of about 4.6% of naive CD4 clonotypes. Some clonotypes were shared by all four sorted-subset donors, while others were not shared. The non-shared ones had lower generation probabilities than the shared ones.

Sequenced material: naive CD8+ T cells from PBMCs. The TCR was taken from a man aged 18 to 35 in good health. Some clones in this sample may be carry-over from other donors' samples. The chain joins TRBV28 to TRBJ2-7; the D gene is possibly TRBD1 (6 bases). CDR3 nucleotide sequence: TGTGCCAGCAGTTCCCTCTACCGGGACACCTCCAACTACGAGCAGTACTTC. Amino acids: CASSSLYRDTSNYEQYF. Combining the CDR3 with reference TRBV28 and TRBJ2-7 gives the whole variable domain DVKVTQSSRYLVKRTGEKVFLECVQDMDHENMFWYRQDPGLGLRLIYFSYDVKMKEKGDIPEGYSVSREKKERFSLILESASTNQTSMYLCASSSLYRDTSNYEQYFGPGTRLTVT.